This T cell receptor (beta chain) was retrieved from a study of neoadjuvant nivolumab and ipilimumab in lung cancer. Turning to the study itself: Nivolumab 3 mg/kg was given days 1, 15 and 29, plus ipilimumab 1 mg/kg day 1 in combination. Whole-study findings and limits: TCR sequencing covered a small number of samples. From pretherapy to surgery, tumor richness and clonality rose with dual therapy. Compared with tumor-adjacent uninvolved lung, resected tumors showed greater richness and clonality.

Comments on this clone: What it binds is unknown.

V was pared by 3 bases and J by 7 bases, with 21 bases between. The CDR3 covers 16 residues. CDR1 is SNHLY, CDR2 FYNNEI, per germline. This table comes from immunoSEQ multiplex PCR, and its TCRdb copy is limited to in-frame clones, with some not included. The profile covers around 4,600 clones, with 80% to 90% appearing a single time and roughly 5.6% taken by the ten largest. The genes are TRBV2 and TRBJ1-2; D is unclear. The input for sequencing was normal lung tissue adjacent to the tumor, taken after neoadjuvant nivolumab, alone or with ipilimumab, at or shortly before surgery. The clonotype originates from an adult with non-small cell lung cancer. Some clones in this sample may be carry-over from other donors' samples. DNA of the CDR3: TGTGCCAGCAGTGACCGTGGAGCAAGGGTACAACGTGGCTACACCTTC. Translated, it gives CASSDRGARVQRGYTF.